The TCR beta chain described here comes from a study of cytomegalovirus exposure and HLA in healthy donors. The PCR used 60 Vbeta and 13 Jbeta primers. Profiling relied on immunoSEQ multiplex PCR, and the TCRdb table lists in-frame clones only, not all of them. There are about 190,000 clones in the sample; roughly 81% occur only once, and less than 2.5% lies in the top ten. This clone has just one count. The CDR3 has 16 amino acids. The junction had 8 bases not matched to a gene; V was cut back by 5 bases and J by 1 base. Germline V gene lookup returns CDR1 MDHEN and CDR2 SYDVKM. J is TRBJ1-5 and V is TRBV28; 7 bases agree with TRBD1. What was sequenced was PBMCs. This receptor was taken from a woman between 25 and 40 years old in good health and CMV-seropositive. The CDR3 region has the DNA TGTGCCAGCAGTCCTCTCGGACAGGAGAGCAATCAGCCCCAGCATTTT. Translated, it gives CASSPLGQESNQPQHF.